Each of the 29 T cell receptor beta chains below was sequenced from the same sample in a study of graft-versus-host responses after intestinal transplantation. These receptors' targets are unknown. The table came from immunoSEQ multiplex PCR; TCRdb's copy has only in-frame clones and leaves some out. The repertoire holds 80,000 to 100,000 clones, with roughly nine tenths as singletons. Sequenced material: unstimulated CD4+ T cells sorted from spleen or lymph node cells, taken before transplant. These receptors all stem from a human donor who was the organ donor for an intestinal transplant.

The chain employs TRBV2 and TRBJ2-5; no definite D call. The DNA end favors TRBJ2-7, so the J call may be wrong. The CDR3 spans 16 residues. Germline lookup yields CDR1 SNHLY and CDR2 FYNNEI. CDR3 region: CASRYIPGRGTYEQYF. The CDR3 DNA reads TGTGCCAGCAGATATATACCCGGTCGCGGAACCTACGAGCAGTACTTC.

This clone was recorded only once. The chain carries TRBV7-3 and TRBJ2-2; 9 bases match TRBD2. There are 17 residues in the CDR3. J lost 5 bases, V lost 3 bases, and 10 bases had no gene match. The germline V gene has CDR1 SGHTA and CDR2 FQGTGA. The CDR3 DNA follows: TGTGCCAGCAGCTTCTCCGGCGGGGGGGCTCCAACCGGGGAGCTGTTTTTT. Amino acid sequence: CASSFSGGGAPTGELFF.

The V call is TRBV27, the J call TRBJ1-1; 7 bases match TRBD1. Trimming removed 6 bases from V and 5 bases from J; junction bases left unmatched: 15. Germline V lookup: CDR1 MNHEY, CDR2 SMNVEV (reference sequence). This CDR3 is built from 16 residues. The CDR3 sequence: CASSLEGLGQQTEAFF. CDR3 in DNA: TGTGCCAGCAGCCTCGAGGGTTTGGGACAGCAGACTGAAGCTTTCTTT.

The chain recombines TRBV6-1 with TRBJ1-5, with D hard to call. This CDR3 is 15 amino acids long. Germline V gene sequence: CDR1 MNHNS, CDR2 SASEGT. V lost 3 bases, J lost 9 bases, and 18 bases lay in between. The CDR3 DNA reads TGTGCCAGCAGTGATTGGAGGCCGTCTAAAAGGCCCCAGCATTTT. Translated, it gives CASSDWRPSKRPQHF.

This clone was counted once. The CDR3 protein is CASSVEGGRVAEAFF. The DNA of the CDR3 is TGTGCCAGCAGCGTGGAGGGAGGTAGAGTGGCTGAAGCTTTCTTT. The chain couples TRBV9 to TRBJ1-1; D ambiguous. Germline V gene data show CDR1 as SGDLS and CDR2 as YYNGEE. The CDR3 covers 15 residues. Trimming took off 2 bases at V and 6 bases at J, with 17 bases between the two ends.

This clone was found a few times. The chain is built from TRBV6-6 and TRBJ2-7; no clear D gene. The V gene's germline CDR1 is MNHNY and CDR2 SVGAGI (reference sequence). CDR3 length equals 12 residues. The ends were cut back, 4 bases at V and 6 bases at J, with 10 bases in the middle. CDR3 nucleotide sequence: TGTGCCAGCAGTTCCAACAGTGCCGAGCAGTACTTC. This sequence encodes CASSSNSAEQYF.

This clone was seen only once. The V gene is TRBV15, the J gene TRBJ2-2; D is unclear. CDR1 is LNHNV and CDR2 is YYDKDF in the germline V gene (reference sequence). This CDR3 region has 14 residues. Trimming stripped 2 bases from V and 0 bases from J, with 4 bases between. In nucleotides, the CDR3 is TGTGCCACCAGCAGACAGACGAACACCGGGGAGCTGTTTTTT. Amino acid sequence: CATSRQTNTGELFF.

This clone is a singleton in its sample. This chain links TRBV5-8 with TRBJ2-1, with 14 bases that match TRBD2. Germline V lookup: CDR1 SGHTS, CDR2 YDEGEE. With 4 bases clipped from V and 0 bases from J, the junction kept 6 bases outside the gene matches. The CDR3 loop spans 18 amino acids. CDR3 nucleotide sequence: TGTGCCAGCAGCCCGGGACTAGCGGGGGCCCACTCCTACAATGAGCAGTTCTTC. The encoded protein is CASSPGLAGAHSYNEQFF.

The gene calls are TRBV9 and TRBJ1-2, with a weak D call TRBD1 (5 bases). Germline lookup yields CDR1 SGDLS and CDR2 YYNGEE. The CDR3 is 15 amino acids. Trimming stripped 0 bases from V and 4 bases from J, with 13 bases between. The CDR3: CASSVGSGWVYGYTF. CDR3 nucleotides: TGTGCCAGCAGCGTAGGGTCAGGGTGGGTCTATGGCTACACCTTC.

This clone was found once. V gene TRBV27 combines with J gene TRBJ2-4; 7 nucleotides agree with TRBD2. Germline CDR1 is MNHEY and CDR2 is SMNVEV (reference sequence). The CDR3 loop spans 14 amino acids. V lost 8 bases to trimming and J lost 6 bases; unmatched junction nucleotides: 10. The CDR3 bases are TGTGCCAGCTCCGCGGGGGAGGTCCCAAACATTCAGTACTTC. Translating it yields CASSAGEVPNIQYF.

V usage is TRBV6-4 and J usage is TRBJ2-7; D not resolved. Germline lookup yields CDR1 MRHNA and CDR2 SNTAGT. Trimming took 3 bases from V and 3 from J, leaving 9 bases between them. CDR3 length equals 13 residues. CDR3 in amino acids: CASSDWRLYEQYF. CDR3 bases: TGTGCCAGCAGTGATTGGCGACTCTACGAGCAGTACTTC.

J is TRBJ1-2 and V is TRBV10-3; D remains ambiguous. V lost 10 bases to trimming and J lost 10 bases, with 16 bases between them. Germline CDR1 is ENHRY and CDR2 is SYGVKD. The CDR3 runs 11 residues. The CDR3 bases are TGTGCCACGCGGGGTCCTATGGTCTACACCTTC. Residues: CATRGPMVYTF.

The V call is TRBV11-2, the J call TRBJ2-7; D might be TRBD1 (6 bases). This CDR3 is built from 15 residues. V was clipped by 2 bases and J by 6 bases, with 17 bases between them. The V gene's germline CDR1 is SGHAT and CDR2 FQNNGV. The CDR3 nucleotides are TGTGCCAGCAGCTTAACTCCCCTTACAGGGCTCGAGCAGTACTTC. This translates into CASSLTPLTGLEQYF.

The chain is built from TRBV28 and TRBJ1-2; TRBD1 is a possible D gene (5 bases). The CDR3 has 15 residues. Germline V gene sequence: CDR1 MDHEN, CDR2 SYDVKM. V lost 3 bases and J lost 1, with 12 bases in between. In DNA form, the CDR3 reads TGTGCCAGCAGTTTTGGGGGGACGAGTAACTATGGCTACACCTTC. It specifies CASSFGGTSNYGYTF.

The rearrangement links TRBV2 to TRBJ2-3, with 10 bases fitting TRBD2. This CDR3 comprises 17 residues. The V and J ends lost 6 bases and 9 bases, in that order; junction bases with no gene match: 18. CDR1 and CDR2 (germline): SNHLY, FYNNEI. CDR3 amino acids: CASSRDSLAGDPGTQYF. CDR3 bases: TGTGCCAGCAGCCGTGACTCGCTAGCGGGGGACCCAGGGACGCAGTATTTT. Full variable domain (missing parts from reference TRBV2 and TRBJ2-3): EPEVTQTPSHQVTQMGQEVILRCVPISNHLYFYWYRQILGQKVEFLVSFYNNEISEKSEIFDDQFSVERPDGSNFTLKIRSTKLEDSAMYFCASSRDSLAGDPGTQYFGPGTRLTVL.

The chain carries TRBV2 and TRBJ1-1; maybe TRBD1 (5 bases). The CDR3 runs to 12 residues. Trimming removed 8 bases from V and 11 bases from J, with 18 bases in between. CDR1 and CDR2 from the germline V gene are SNHLY and FYNNEI. The chain's CDR3 is CASRREGLRAFF. CDR3 bases: TGTGCCAGCCGGCGGGAGGGGCTGAGGGCTTTCTTT.

In its sample, this clone was seen a few times. The chain joins TRBV5-8 to TRBJ1-5; TRBD1 agrees at 8 bases. After removal of 2 bases from V and 2 bases from J, the junction contained 9 bases not matched to a gene. The V gene's germline CDR1 is SGHTS and CDR2 YDEGEE. This CDR3 spans 17 amino acids. Here the CDR3 reads CASSFPQGVMGNQPQHF. DNA for the CDR3: TGTGCCAGCAGCTTCCCACAGGGGGTCATGGGCAATCAGCCCCAGCATTTT. The full variable domain, rest sourced from reference TRBV5-8 and TRBJ1-5, is EAGVTQSPTHLIKTRGQQATLRCSPISGHTSVYWYQQALGLGLQFLLWYDEGEERNRGNFPPRFSGRQFPNYSSELNVNALELEDSALYLCASSFPQGVMGNQPQHFGDGTRLSIL.

This clone appeared a single time. This chain connects TRBV29-1 to TRBJ2-7; TRBD2 aligns across 13 bases. This CDR3 contains 15 residues. With 7 bases clipped from V and 4 bases from J, the junction kept 10 bases outside the gene matches. Germline assignment: CDR1 SQVTM and CDR2 ANQGSEA. CDR3 region: CSASGTSGALYEQYF. The CDR3 DNA sequence: TGCAGCGCCTCCGGGACTAGCGGGGCGCTTTACGAGCAGTACTTC.

The genes are TRBV7-3 and TRBJ2-3; 7 bases match TRBD2. The CDR3 is made up of 17 amino acids. Germline lookup yields CDR1 SGHTA and CDR2 FQGTGA. Trimming cost V 0 bases and J 1 base; bases outside gene matches: 7. DNA for the CDR3: TGTGCCAGCAGCTTAACATCTCGTCTAGCGGGCACAGATACGCAGTATTTT. Encoded protein: CASSLTSRLAGTDTQYF.

The chain links TRBV9 to TRBJ1-1; D may be TRBD1 (5 bases). Germline assignment: CDR1 SGDLS and CDR2 YYNGEE. This CDR3 is built from 13 residues. The V end was cut by 4 bases, the J end by 6 bases, with 13 bases between. CDR3 nucleotides: TGTGCCAGCAGCACCCACCCGGGGGCTGAAGCTTTCTTT. It yields the protein CASSTHPGAEAFF.

This chain uses TRBV7-8 with TRBJ1-5; tentatively, D is TRBD1 (6 bases). The length of the CDR3 is 16 residues. V lost 6 bases to trimming and J lost 0 bases, with 15 bases between them. Germline V lookup: CDR1 SGHVS, CDR2 FQNEAQ. CDR3 bases: TGTGCCAGCAGTCCCGGCGGGGGCCTTAGCAATCAGCCCCAGCATTTT. Protein: CASSPGGGLSNQPQHF.

The chain joins TRBV18 to TRBJ1-2, with TRBD1 matching over 9 bases. The J segment lost 7 bases and the V segment lost 6 bases, leaving 9 bases of the junction unmatched. The CDR3 sequence is 14 residues long. The germline V gene encodes CDR1 KGHSH and CDR2 LQKENI. For the CDR3, the DNA is TGTGCCAGCTCCCGGGACAGGGTTTGGTCTGGCTACACCTTC. Amino acids: CASSRDRVWSGYTF.

The rearrangement links TRBV6-4 to TRBJ1-1, with 9 bases lining up with TRBD1. V lost 5 bases, J lost 6 bases, and 7 bases stayed unmatched. This CDR3 comprises 14 residues. CDR1 and CDR2 from the germline V gene are MRHNA and SNTAGT. The CDR3 here is CASSPDRGRAEAFF. CDR3 sequence (DNA): TGTGCCAGCAGTCCGGACAGGGGCAGAGCTGAAGCTTTCTTT.

The chain recombines TRBV29-1 with TRBJ1-4, with a possible D match to TRBD1 (5 bases). CDR1 and CDR2 (germline): SQVTM, ANQGSEA. The V and J ends lost 3 bases and 8 bases respectively, with 13 bases between them. This CDR3 is 13 amino acids long. The CDR3 spells CSVDGGAGEKLFF. CDR3 DNA: TGCAGCGTTGACGGTGGGGCGGGGGAAAAACTGTTTTTT.

The V call is TRBV7-9, the J call TRBJ1-2, with 10 bases lining up with TRBD1. Germline loops: CDR1 SEHNR, CDR2 FQNEAQ (reference sequence). V lost 3 bases, J lost 8 bases, and 6 bases stayed unmatched. The CDR3 loop spans 14 amino acids. Here the CDR3 reads CASSFPDRGHGYTF. The CDR3 coding sequence is TGTGCCAGCAGCTTCCCCGACAGGGGGCACGGCTACACCTTC.

The chain couples TRBV4-2 to TRBJ2-3, with 12 bases fitting TRBD2. Trimming at V came to 3 bases and at J to 2 bases, leaving 9 bases not matched to a gene. This CDR3 region has 18 residues. The germline gives CDR1 LGHNA, CDR2 YNFKEQ. DNA of the CDR3: TGTGCCAGCAGCCACGAATCCGGGACTAGCGGGTTCACAGATACGCAGTATTTT. Its translation is CASSHESGTSGFTDTQYF.

The chain employs TRBV7-9 and TRBJ1-1; maybe TRBD1 (5 bases). CDR3 size: 14 residues. Germline V gene lookup returns CDR1 SEHNR and CDR2 FQNEAQ (reference sequence). Trimming removed 2 bases from V and 3 bases from J, with 10 bases in between. CDR3 DNA sequence: TGTGCCAGCAGCTTACGGGTAGGGGACACTGAAGCTTTCTTT. This codes for CASSLRVGDTEAFF.

The chain uses TRBV6-5 and TRBJ2-3; a weak D match, TRBD2 (6 bases). The CDR3 extends over 15 amino acids. Germline V gene data show CDR1 as MNHEY and CDR2 as SVGAGI. Between the trimmed V and J ends, which lost 6 bases and 2 bases, there was a span of 15 bases. Written as DNA, the CDR3 is TGTGCCAGCAGCCTGGGACTCCTGTACACAGATACGCAGTATTTT. It codes for CASSLGLLYTDTQYF.

This clone occurred once. The rearrangement uses TRBV27 and TRBJ1-5; a weak D match, TRBD1 (5 bases). V lost 6 bases to trimming and J lost 6 bases, with 21 bases between them. Looked up from germline, CDR1 is MNHEY and CDR2 is SMNVEV (reference sequence). CDR3 length: 16 residues. The CDR3: CASSPTPTRELQPQHF. The CDR3 nucleotides are TGTGCCAGCAGCCCCACCCCAACCAGGGAACTTCAGCCCCAGCATTTT.